One and the same sample provided the 5 T cell receptor beta chains below, sequenced in a study of T-cell reconstitution after alpha-beta-depleted transplantation in children. Using unique molecular identifiers, the investigators prepared the TCRbeta library. TCRdb re-analysed the PCR reads in MiXCR, keeping a single row per CDR3 protein. The sample has a few hundred thousand distinct CDR3 sequences, 12% seen once. The material was PBMCs from the stem cell graft donor, obtained from the stem cell graft. The receptors derive from a human donor who donated a stem cell graft to a child with combined immunodeficiency.

This clonotype was found many times. The chain uses TRBV20-1 and TRBJ2-3; D is unresolved. Germline lookup yields CDR1 DFQATT and CDR2 SNEGSKA (reference sequence). The V and J ends lost 3 bases and 6 bases respectively, with 13 bases between them. The CDR3 is made up of 13 amino acids. The CDR3 DNA reads TGCAGTGCTAGTGCTATGACGACGGATACGCAGTATTTT. Translating it yields CSASAMTTDTQYF.

This clonotype was observed a handful of times. The chain is built from TRBV11-3 and TRBJ1-1; D not certain. From germline, CDR1 is SGHNT and CDR2 YENEEA. This CDR3 contains 12 residues. Trimming pared 0 bases from V and 9 bases from J, leaving 8 bases between. The CDR3 bases are TGTGCCAGCAGCTTAGATCGTAATCAAGCTTTCTTT. Its protein product is CASSLDRNQAFF.

In its sample, this clonotype was seen many times. V is TRBV12-3 or TRBV12-4 and J is TRBJ2-2; 7 bases match TRBD2. V was clipped by 5 bases and J by 5 bases; unmatched bases: 5. The CDR3 has 14 residues. The CDR3 loop is CASSGRELTGELFF. CDR3 in DNA: TGTGCCAGCAGTGGGCGGGAGCTTACCGGGGAGCTGTTTTTT.

This clonotype came up many times. The chain uses TRBV6-5 and TRBJ2-1; no firm D call. The ends were cut back, 2 bases at V and 7 bases at J, with 3 bases in the middle. CDR1 and CDR2 (germline): MNHEY, SVGAGI. This CDR3 spans 11 amino acids. The DNA of the CDR3 is TGTGCCAGCAGTTACATGAATGAGCAGTTCTTC. Protein: CASSYMNEQFF.

In its sample, this clonotype was seen many times. The chain links TRBV27 to TRBJ2-3; 8 bases are a match to TRBD2. The CDR3 is made up of 14 amino acids. Per the germline V gene, CDR1 is MNHEY and CDR2 is SMNVEV (reference sequence). V lost 7 bases and J lost 0; bases outside the gene matches: 3. CDR3 region: CASTAGGSTDTQYF. CDR3 DNA sequence: TGTGCCAGCACGGCGGGGGGTAGCACAGATACGCAGTATTTT.